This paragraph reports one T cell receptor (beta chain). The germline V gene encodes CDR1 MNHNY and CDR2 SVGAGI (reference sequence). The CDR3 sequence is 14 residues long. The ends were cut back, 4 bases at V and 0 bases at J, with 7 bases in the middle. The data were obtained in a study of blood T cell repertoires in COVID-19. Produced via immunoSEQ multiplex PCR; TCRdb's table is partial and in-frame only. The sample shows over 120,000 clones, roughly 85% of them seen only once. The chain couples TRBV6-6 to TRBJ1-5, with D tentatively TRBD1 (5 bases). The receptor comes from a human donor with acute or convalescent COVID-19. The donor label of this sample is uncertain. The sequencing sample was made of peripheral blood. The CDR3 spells CASSSGYSNQPQHF. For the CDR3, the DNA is TGTGCCAGCAGTTCAGGGTATAGCAATCAGCCCCAGCATTTT.